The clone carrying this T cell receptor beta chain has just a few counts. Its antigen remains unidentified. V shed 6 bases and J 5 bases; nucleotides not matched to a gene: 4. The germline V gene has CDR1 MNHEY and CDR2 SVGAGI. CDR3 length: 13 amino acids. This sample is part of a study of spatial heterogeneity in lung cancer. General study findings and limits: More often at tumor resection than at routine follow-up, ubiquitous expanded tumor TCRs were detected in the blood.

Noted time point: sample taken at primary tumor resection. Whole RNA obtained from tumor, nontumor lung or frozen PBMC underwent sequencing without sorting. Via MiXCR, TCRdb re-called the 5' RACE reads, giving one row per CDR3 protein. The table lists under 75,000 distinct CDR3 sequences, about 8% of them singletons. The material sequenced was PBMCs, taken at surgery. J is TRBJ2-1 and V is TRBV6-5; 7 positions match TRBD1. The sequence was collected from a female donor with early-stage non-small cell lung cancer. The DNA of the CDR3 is TGTGCCAGCAGACGACAGGGCAACAATGAGCAGTTCTTC. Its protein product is CASRRQGNNEQFF.